This T cell receptor (beta chain) was recovered during a study of radiation and T cells in renal cell carcinoma. The study, taken as a whole, reports: From baseline, blood top tumor clonotypes peaked at 2 weeks post-radiation.

The table came from immunoSEQ multiplex PCR; TCRdb's copy has only in-frame clones and leaves some out. Altogether about 160,000 clones are present, about 87% being singletons, with the ten largest covering over 3.5%. The V gene lost 3 bases and the J gene lost 8 bases, with 15 bases spanning the gap. This CDR3 is built from 13 residues. The V gene's germline CDR1 is SGDLS and CDR2 YYNGEE. The time point here: baseline pretreatment blood. Treatment indicated: 15 Gy SBRT to primary tumor, nephrectomy 4 weeks later. Clear cell pathology was present in this patient's renal cell carcinoma. A remark on this clone: The antigen is undetermined.

The sequence was obtained from a woman in her sixties or seventies with renal cell carcinoma. The chain combines TRBV9 with TRBJ2-7, with D possibly matching TRBD1 (6 bases). The starting material was blood, obtained from a patient whose treatment included radiotherapy and nephrectomy. CDR3 DNA sequence: TGTGCCAGCAGCGCCTCCGGACAGACCAAGCAGTACTTC. This translates into CASSASGQTKQYF.